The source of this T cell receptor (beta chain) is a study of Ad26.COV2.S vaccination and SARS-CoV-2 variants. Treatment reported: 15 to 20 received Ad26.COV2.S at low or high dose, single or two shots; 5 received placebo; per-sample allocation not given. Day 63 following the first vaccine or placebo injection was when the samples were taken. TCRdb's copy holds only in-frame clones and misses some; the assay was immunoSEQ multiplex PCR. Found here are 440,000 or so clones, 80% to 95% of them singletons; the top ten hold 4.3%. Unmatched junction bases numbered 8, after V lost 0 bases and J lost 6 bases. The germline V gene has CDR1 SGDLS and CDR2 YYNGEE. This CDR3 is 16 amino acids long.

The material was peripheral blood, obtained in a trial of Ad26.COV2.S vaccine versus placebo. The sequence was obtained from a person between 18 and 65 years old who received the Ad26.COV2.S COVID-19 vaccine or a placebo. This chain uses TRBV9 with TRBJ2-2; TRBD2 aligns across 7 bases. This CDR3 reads CASSVAGGGSPGELFF. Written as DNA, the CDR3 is TGTGCCAGCAGCGTAGCGGGGGGAGGATCGCCCGGGGAGCTGTTTTTT.